This entry lists 25 T cell receptor beta chains sequenced from one sample in a study of T cell changes during pregnancy in multiple sclerosis. Sequencing was performed with immunoSEQ multiplex PCR; in TCRdb, only in-frame clones are kept and a portion is missing. The table records some 29,000 clones, under 90% of them present only once. Sequencing was performed on CD4+ T cells from peripheral blood mononuclear cells, taken in the first trimester of pregnancy. These receptors all stem from a female donor in good health, enrolled as a control in a pregnancy study.

The chain couples TRBV28 to TRBJ2-3; TRBD1 matches at 7 bases. CDR3 length: 14 residues. Trimming removed 2 bases from V and 4 bases from J; junction bases left unmatched: 3. Germline loops: CDR1 MDHEN, CDR2 SYDVKM. DNA of the CDR3: TGTGCCAGCAGTTTAATTCAGGGGGCAGATACGCAGTATTTT. It codes for CASSLIQGADTQYF.

This chain joins TRBV27 and TRBJ2-1; the match to TRBD2 covers 10 bases. V lost 5 bases to trimming and J lost 4 bases; unmatched junction nucleotides: 20. This CDR3 has 20 residues. Germline V gene lookup returns CDR1 MNHEY and CDR2 SMNVEV (reference sequence). Here the CDR3 DNA reads TGTGCCAGCAGTCGTACGAATCGGAGACTAGCGGGTACGGTTTACAATGAGCAGTTCTTC. Its translation is CASSRTNRRLAGTVYNEQFF.

For the CDR3, the DNA is TGCGCCAGCAGTTTAGGACAGCTCATGGTGACCCAGTACTTC. As protein: CASSLGQLMVTQYF. This sequence joins TRBV10-2 and TRBJ2-5, with D perhaps TRBD1 (6 bases). Germline-derived CDR1 and CDR2 are WSHSY and SAAADI. V dropped 5 bases and J dropped 7 bases, with 17 bases sitting between them. This CDR3 contains 14 residues.

The rearrangement links TRBV4-3 to TRBJ2-1; 7 nucleotides match TRBD2. The CDR3 has 16 residues. Trimming at V came to 4 bases and at J to 4 bases, leaving 10 bases not matched to a gene. CDR1 LGHNA and CDR2 YSLEER come from the germline V gene. The chain's CDR3 is CASSPLATSDYNEQFF. In nucleotides, the CDR3 is TGCGCCAGCAGCCCTCTGGCAACTAGCGATTACAATGAGCAGTTCTTC.

This clone was seen once. The chain recombines TRBV11-2 with TRBJ2-7, with D possibly matching TRBD1 (6 bases). The CDR3 extends over 15 amino acids. Germline CDR1 reads SGHAT; CDR2 reads FQNNGV. V was pared by 1 base and J by 1 base, with 11 bases between. In nucleotides, the CDR3 is TGTGCCAGCAGCTTAGGACAGGCGCTTTCCTACGAGCAGTACTTC. Translated: CASSLGQALSYEQYF.

The chain links TRBV5-1 to TRBJ2-1, with 9 positions matching TRBD1. The CDR3 consists of 16 residues. J lost 2 bases, V lost 0 bases, and 3 bases had no gene match. The germline gives CDR1 SGHRS, CDR2 YFSETQ. For the CDR3, the DNA is TGCGCCAGCAGCTTGGACAGGGGGCCTACCTACAATGAGCAGTTCTTC. Amino acids: CASSLDRGPTYNEQFF.

The chain joins TRBV5-6 to TRBJ2-4; 10 nucleotides match TRBD2. The CDR3 is 17 amino acids. Germline V gene lookup returns CDR1 SGHDT and CDR2 YYEEEE. Trimming at V came to 4 bases and at J to 0 bases, leaving 7 bases not matched to a gene. The CDR3 DNA reads as TGTGCCAGCAGCCCACCCGGACTAGCGGTAGCCAAAAACATTCAGTACTTC. Residues: CASSPPGLAVAKNIQYF.

V and J are TRBV5-5 and TRBJ2-2; the match to TRBD1 covers 9 bases. The CDR3 runs 14 residues. Germline CDR1 and CDR2: SGHKS and YYEKEE (reference sequence). The junction had 2 bases not matched to a gene; V was cut back by 4 bases and J by 4 bases. The CDR3 DNA sequence: TGTGCCAGCAGCCGGGACAGGGTCACCGGGGAGCTGTTTTTT. Protein sequence: CASSRDRVTGELFF.

The J gene is TRBJ2-7, the V gene TRBV11-2; 10 bases are shared with TRBD2. The CDR3 consists of 16 residues. V gave up 1 base and J gave up 3 bases; unmatched junction bases: 6. Germline values: CDR1 SGHAT, CDR2 FQNNGV. CDR3 nucleotides: TGTGCCAGCAGCTTAGGGCCTAGCGGGGGTATCTACGAGCAGTACTTC. Its protein is CASSLGPSGGIYEQYF.

The chain employs TRBV2 and TRBJ2-7; TRBD2 agrees at 10 bases. The CDR3 is 15 amino acids. The trim removed 3 bases at V and 7 bases at J, leaving 9 bases unmatched. Germline V gene data show CDR1 as SNHLY and CDR2 as FYNNEI. The CDR3, as DNA: TGTGCCAGCAGTGACCTGAGCGGGGGGGCAATTGAGCAGTACTTC. Translating gives CASSDLSGGAIEQYF.

V usage is TRBV28 and J usage is TRBJ2-7; tentative D call: TRBD2 (8 bases). V was trimmed by 5 bases and J by 2 bases, leaving 19 bases between them. The CDR3 extends over 16 amino acids. Looked up from germline, CDR1 is MDHEN and CDR2 is SYDVKM. The CDR3 protein is CASSRTTGRGPYEQYF. The DNA of the CDR3 is TGTGCCAGCAGTCGGACAACCGGGAGGGGGCCCTACGAGCAGTACTTC.

This chain uses TRBV2 with TRBJ2-1; 12 bases map to TRBD2. With V trimmed by 8 bases and J by 8 bases, 7 bases remained unmatched. Germline CDR1 and CDR2: SNHLY and FYNNEI. This CDR3 is 14 amino acids long. CDR3 amino acids: CASQELAGGDEQFF. The DNA of the CDR3 is TGTGCCAGCCAAGAACTAGCGGGAGGCGATGAGCAGTTCTTC.

The rearrangement uses TRBV28 and TRBJ1-1; TRBD1 aligns across 9 bases. CDR3 length: 12 amino acids. Germline loops: CDR1 MDHEN, CDR2 SYDVKM. J gave up 8 bases and V 10 bases, and 8 bases lay outside the gene matches. The CDR3 nucleotides are TGTGCCACAAATTCCGGGACAGGGGAAGCTTTCTTT. This translates into CATNSGTGEAFF.

The genes are TRBV28 and TRBJ1-2, with TRBD1 as a possible D gene (5 bases). V was trimmed by 3 bases and J by 3 bases, leaving 5 bases between them. The CDR3 runs to 12 residues. Germline CDR1 reads MDHEN; CDR2 reads SYDVKM. The CDR3 bases are TGTGCCAGCAGTTTCAGGGACTATGGCTACACCTTC. It codes for CASSFRDYGYTF.

The CDR3 here is CAWSPGQLNTGELFF. In DNA form, the CDR3 reads TGTGCCTGGAGCCCGGGACAGTTGAACACCGGGGAGCTGTTTTTT. J is TRBJ2-2 and V is TRBV30; 7 bases agree with TRBD1. The CDR3 loop spans 15 amino acids. Looked up from germline, CDR1 is GTSNPN and CDR2 is SVGIG (reference sequence). V was clipped by 3 bases and J by 1 base; unmatched bases: 5.

The genes are TRBV6-5 and TRBJ1-2; TRBD1 might be the D (5 bases). The V end lost 6 bases, the J end lost 2 bases, and 16 bases lay between the germline ends. This CDR3 contains 15 residues. The V gene's germline CDR1 is MNHEY and CDR2 SVGAGI. The DNA of the CDR3 is TGTGCCAGCAGACCTTCCGGGACTGACAACTATGGCTACACCTTC. Protein: CASRPSGTDNYGYTF.

V is TRBV10-3 and J is TRBJ2-7, with D possibly TRBD1 on 6 matching bases. This CDR3 is built from 14 residues. The V end lost 5 bases, the J end lost 5 bases, and 16 bases lay between the germline ends. Germline assignment: CDR1 ENHRY and CDR2 SYGVKD. CDR3 sequence: CAISRQAQGDEQYF. In nucleotides, the CDR3 is TGTGCCATCAGTAGACAGGCTCAAGGGGACGAGCAGTACTTC.

The chain is built from TRBV6-1 and TRBJ1-3; possibly TRBD1 for D (6 bases). CDR3 length equals 16 residues. Germline CDR1 and CDR2: MNHNS and SASEGT. Trimming pared 3 bases from V and 0 bases from J, leaving 12 bases between. The CDR3 is CASSETGVGSGNTIYF. Written as DNA, the CDR3 is TGTGCCAGCAGTGAGACAGGAGTGGGCTCTGGAAACACCATATATTTT.

J is TRBJ2-1 and V is TRBV14; 9 nucleotides align to TRBD2. Losses at the gene ends were 4 bases for V and 3 bases for J; bases not matched to a gene: 10. The CDR3 contains 17 residues. The germline V gene has CDR1 SGHDN and CDR2 FVKESK. In nucleotides, the CDR3 is TGTGCCAGCAGCCTACGACTGTCTAGCGGGAACTACAATGAGCAGTTCTTC. Protein product: CASSLRLSSGNYNEQFF.

The chain joins TRBV7-2 to TRBJ2-1; TRBD2 is a possible D gene (5 bases). V was trimmed by 6 bases and J by 0 bases, leaving 15 bases between them. CDR1 is SGHTA, CDR2 FQGNSA, per germline. The CDR3 contains 16 residues. This CDR3 is CASSQTPGISYNEQFF. Written as DNA, the CDR3 is TGTGCCAGCAGTCAGACTCCCGGGATCTCCTACAATGAGCAGTTCTTC.

This clone has a handful of counts. V and J are TRBV4-3 and TRBJ2-7; D gene unclear. CDR1 and CDR2 from the germline V gene are LGHNA and YSLEER. The V and J ends lost 0 bases and 0 bases respectively, with 9 bases between them. CDR3 length equals 15 residues. CDR3 protein: CASSQEVGLSYEQYF. DNA for the CDR3: TGCGCCAGCAGCCAAGAAGTGGGCCTCTCCTACGAGCAGTACTTC.

The chain couples TRBV19 to TRBJ2-7; 12 bases map to TRBD2. CDR3 length: 16 amino acids. V was clipped by 5 bases and J by 3 bases; unmatched bases: 8. Germline V gives CDR1 LNHDA, CDR2 SQIVND (reference sequence). The CDR3 reads CASSLGRLAGVYEQYF. For the CDR3, the DNA is TGTGCCAGTAGTCTGGGCCGACTAGCGGGAGTCTACGAGCAGTACTTC.

The chain employs TRBV2 and TRBJ2-7, with 11 nucleotides matching TRBD2. The germline V gene encodes CDR1 SNHLY and CDR2 FYNNEI. The CDR3 is 18 residues long. V shed 6 bases, J shed 7 bases, and the junction held 20 bases outside the gene matches. The CDR3 here is CASRRLSFGTSGLWEQYF. In nucleotides, the CDR3 is TGTGCCAGCAGACGTTTATCTTTTGGGACTAGCGGACTCTGGGAGCAGTACTTC.

This chain connects TRBV14 to TRBJ2-3; D not certain. V was clipped by 2 bases and J by 0 bases, with 12 bases between them. The V gene's germline CDR1 is SGHDN and CDR2 FVKESK. The length of the CDR3 is 16 residues. The CDR3 nucleotides are TGTGCCAGCAGCCAATATCTACGGAGTAGCACAGATACGCAGTATTTT. Translating gives CASSQYLRSSTDTQYF. Looking up the rest from reference TRBV14 and TRBJ2-3 gives the full variable domain: EAGVTQFPSHSVIEKGQTVTLRCDPISGHDNLYWYRRVMGKEIKFLLHFVKESKQDESGMPNNRFLAERTGGTYSTLKVQPAELEDSGVYFCASSQYLRSSTDTQYFGPGTRLTVL.

The chain combines TRBV10-2 with TRBJ1-4, with 7 bases identical to TRBD1. CDR1 and CDR2 from the germline V gene are WSHSY and SAAADI. The ends lost 6 bases at V and 6 bases at J; junction bases unmatched: 7. CDR3 length: 14 amino acids. This CDR3 is CASSSGTVDEKLFF. CDR3 nucleotide sequence: TGCGCCAGCAGCTCAGGGACAGTAGATGAAAAACTGTTTTTT.